This T cell receptor beta chain was found in a study of resident and recirculating memory T cells in vitiligo. Overall study: Samples were epidermis from two lesional and two nonlesional sites, plus PBMCs. Study results and limitations: Different lesions suggested infiltration by different T cell clones. Vitiligo lesions lacked a unique dominant clone, and clonality varied.

Patients had received no treatment within the previous three months. With respect to this clone: Its cognate antigen is unknown.

The table came from immunoSEQ multiplex PCR; TCRdb's copy has only in-frame clones and leaves some out. The sample consists of 55,000 to 75,000 clones, roughly nine tenths of them appearing once. V lost 4 bases, J lost 5 bases, and 4 bases stayed unmatched. The CDR3 spans 14 residues. Germline CDR1 and CDR2: SGHVS and FQNEAQ. The receptor was derived from a male donor with vitiligo. Sample: blood. This chain connects TRBV7-8 to TRBJ2-2; the match to TRBD1 covers 7 bases. CDR3: CASSSTGPTGELFF. The CDR3, as DNA: TGTGCCAGCAGCTCGACAGGGCCAACCGGGGAGCTGTTTTTT.